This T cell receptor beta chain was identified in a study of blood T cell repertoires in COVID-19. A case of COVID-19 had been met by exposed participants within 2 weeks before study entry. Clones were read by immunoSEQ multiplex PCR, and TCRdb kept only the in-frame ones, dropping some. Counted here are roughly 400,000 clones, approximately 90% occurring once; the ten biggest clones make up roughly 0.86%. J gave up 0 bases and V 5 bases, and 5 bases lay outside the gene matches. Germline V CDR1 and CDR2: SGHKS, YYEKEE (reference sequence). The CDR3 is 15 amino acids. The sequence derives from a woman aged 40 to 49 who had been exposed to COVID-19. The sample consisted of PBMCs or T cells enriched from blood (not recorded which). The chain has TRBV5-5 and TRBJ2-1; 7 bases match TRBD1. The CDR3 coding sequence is TGTGCCAGCAGTAAAGACAGGGACTCCTACAATGAGCAGTTCTTC. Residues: CASSKDRDSYNEQFF.